This is a list of T cell receptor beta chains from one sample in a study of response to subunit inactivated influenza vaccine. Each CDR3 protein is one row after TCRdb ran MiXCR on the RT-PCR reads. This sample carries some 640,000 distinct CDR3 sequences, approximately 15% of them seen once, and the ten largest clones take approximately 6.5%. Material: PBMCs from blood, obtained roughly 15 days before vaccination. Receptor source: a man aged 50 or older who received an inactivated influenza vaccine. Both conserved end residues are part of each CDR3. D genes are given only for firm matches. Not every row has a clone size; where given, it reads once, few, many or a size class.

size: few
J: TRBJ2-1
V: TRBV6-5
length: 17
D: NA
DNA: TGTGCCAGCAGTTACTCGAGCGGGACAGCAGCTTACAATGAGCAGTTCTTC
CDR3: CASSYSSGTAAYNEQFF

size: few
J: TRBJ2-3
V: TRBV20-1
length: 14
D: NA
DNA: TGCAGTGCTAGAGGGAGGCCGGGCACAGATACGCAGTATTTT
CDR3: CSARGRPGTDTQYF

size: many
J: TRBJ2-1
V: TRBV28
length: 16
D: TRBD2
DNA: TGTGCCAGCAGTCCGTTACTAGCGGGGGTGAGGAATGAGCAGTTCTTC
CDR3: CASSPLLAGVRNEQFF

size: few
J: TRBJ2-1
V: TRBV11-2
length: 14
D: NA
DNA: TGTGCCAGCAGCGACGGACAGCAGTATGATGAGCAGTTCTTC
CDR3: CASSDGQQYDEQFF

size: few
J: TRBJ1-1
V: TRBV7-2
length: 15
D: TRBD1
DNA: TGTGCCAGCAGCTTACGGACAGGGAAGAACACTGAAGCTTTCTTT
CDR3: CASSLRTGKNTEAFF

size: NA
J: TRBJ2-2
V: TRBV5-1
length: 15
D: TRBD1
DNA: TGCGCCAGCAGCCCGGGACAGGAATACACCGGGGAGCTGTTTTTT
CDR3: CASSPGQEYTGELFF

size: few
J: TRBJ2-1
V: TRBV7-9
length: 16
D: NA
DNA: TGTGCCAGCAGCCCGGGACTTACGAGCTCCTACAATGAGCAGTTCTTC
CDR3: CASSPGLTSSYNEQFF

size: NA
J: TRBJ2-3
V: TRBV20-1
length: 15
D: TRBD1
DNA: TGCAGTGCTAGTCAACAGGGGAGAAGACGAGATACGCAGTATTTT
CDR3: CSASQQGRRRDTQYF

size: NA
J: TRBJ2-7
V: TRBV7-8
length: 15
D: TRBD1
DNA: TGTGCCAGCAGCCCAACGGACAGGGGGATTGACGAGCAGTACTTC
CDR3: CASSPTDRGIDEQYF

size: many
J: TRBJ1-5
V: TRBV15
length: 15
D: NA
DNA: TGTGCCACCAGCAGAGATAAGGGTAGCAATCAGCCCCAGCATTTT
CDR3: CATSRDKGSNQPQHF

size: few
J: TRBJ1-2
V: TRBV12-3/TRBV12-4
length: 15
D: TRBD1
DNA: TGTGCCAGCAGCAGGGACAGGGGCCAAATAGGTGGCTACACCTTC
CDR3: CASSRDRGQIGGYTF

size: few
J: TRBJ1-4
V: TRBV12-3/TRBV12-4
length: 14
D: TRBD1
DNA: TGTGCCAGCAGGGTGCAGGGGGGAGGTGAAAAACTGTTTTTT
CDR3: CASRVQGGGEKLFF

size: few
J: TRBJ1-5
V: TRBV6-1
length: 14
D: NA
DNA: TGTGCCAGCAGTGAAGGACAGAACAATCAGCCCCAGCATTTT
CDR3: CASSEGQNNQPQHF

size: NA
J: TRBJ2-5
V: TRBV10-3
length: 14
D: TRBD2
DNA: TGTGCCATCACAGCGGGGAATTTCCAAGAGACCCAGTACTTC
CDR3: CAITAGNFQETQYF

size: few
J: TRBJ2-7
V: TRBV6-2/TRBV6-3
length: 14
D: NA
DNA: TGTGCCAGCAGTTACCCGGACGGATCCTACGAGCAGTACTTC
CDR3: CASSYPDGSYEQYF

size: NA
J: TRBJ2-2
V: TRBV12-3/TRBV12-4
length: 14
D: TRBD1
DNA: TGTGCCAGCAGGGGACAGGGGGTAACCGGGGAGCTGTTTTTT
CDR3: CASRGQGVTGELFF

size: NA
J: TRBJ2-1
V: TRBV30
length: 11
D: NA
DNA: TGTGCCTCGGACAGTTACAATGAGCAGTTCTTC
CDR3: CASDSYNEQFF

size: few
J: TRBJ2-5
V: TRBV5-1
length: 14
D: NA
DNA: TGCGCCAGCAGCTTGACAGCCCAAGCTGAGACCCAGTACTTC
CDR3: CASSLTAQAETQYF

size: few
J: TRBJ1-5
V: TRBV15
length: 15
D: TRBD1
DNA: TGTGCCACCAGCGGGGGGACAGGTCTCAGTCAGCCCCAGCATTTT
CDR3: CATSGGTGLSQPQHF

size: NA
J: TRBJ2-1
V: TRBV11-2
length: 13
D: NA
DNA: TGTGCCAGCAAACTGACTACCTACAATGAGCAGTTCTTC
CDR3: CASKLTTYNEQFF

size: NA
J: TRBJ2-6
V: TRBV3-1
length: 15
D: NA
DNA: TGTGCCAGCGGAGACAGATTCTCTGGGGCCAACGTCCTGACTTTC
CDR3: CASGDRFSGANVLTF

size: NA
J: TRBJ2-1
V: TRBV12-3/TRBV12-4
length: 11
D: NA
DNA: TGTGCCAGCAGTTTTGTTGGCGAGCAGTTCTTC
CDR3: CASSFVGEQFF

size: few
J: TRBJ2-3
V: TRBV29-1
length: 13
D: TRBD2
DNA: TGCAGCGCGTCTGGTGCGGGAGGTGATACGCAGTATTTT
CDR3: CSASGAGGDTQYF

size: few
J: TRBJ2-1
V: TRBV30
length: 15
D: NA
DNA: TGTGCCTGGAGTGTAGAGTGGCTTAGGGGAGCTGAGCAGTTCTTC
CDR3: CAWSVEWLRGAEQFF

size: few
J: TRBJ1-2
V: TRBV6-2/TRBV6-3
length: 16
D: TRBD1
DNA: TGTGCCAGCAGTCCCCCCGACAGGGTCGGCAACTATGGCTACACCTTC
CDR3: CASSPPDRVGNYGYTF

size: few
J: TRBJ2-1
V: TRBV28
length: 21
D: TRBD2
DNA: TGTGCCAGCAGCAACCCTACCTTCGCAGTTCTCCCAGCGGGGGCTTGGAATGAGCAGTTCTTC
CDR3: CASSNPTFAVLPAGAWNEQFF

size: many
J: TRBJ1-1
V: TRBV15
length: 15
D: TRBD1
DNA: TGTGCCACCAGCAGAGACAGGGGGCGCTTCACTGAAGCTTTCTTT
CDR3: CATSRDRGRFTEAFF

size: few
J: TRBJ2-7
V: TRBV5-1
length: 12
D: NA
DNA: TGCGCCAGCAGCTTGGAAAGGAACGAGCAGTACTTC
CDR3: CASSLERNEQYF

size: NA
J: TRBJ2-3
V: TRBV20-1
length: 14
D: TRBD2
DNA: TGCAGTGCTCTAACTAGCGGGGATTGGGATACGCAGTATTTT
CDR3: CSALTSGDWDTQYF

size: few
J: TRBJ1-5
V: TRBV20-1
length: 15
D: NA
DNA: TGCAGTGCTAAACCGATAGGTCCCCCTAATCAGCCCCAGCATTTT
CDR3: CSAKPIGPPNQPQHF

size: NA
J: TRBJ2-7
V: TRBV20-1
length: 14
D: TRBD2
DNA: TGCAGTGCTAGACCTGGACTAGGACCCTACGAGCAGTACTTC
CDR3: CSARPGLGPYEQYF

size: few
J: TRBJ2-1
V: TRBV29-1
length: 17
D: NA
DNA: TGCAGCGTTGATGTTTTCGGGGGGCGAGTTGGAAGCAATGAGCAGTTCTTC
CDR3: CSVDVFGGRVGSNEQFF

size: many
J: TRBJ1-2
V: TRBV12-3/TRBV12-4
length: 13
D: NA
DNA: TGTGCCAGCAGTCTTCGACAGATGGAGGGCTACACCTTC
CDR3: CASSLRQMEGYTF

size: few
J: TRBJ2-1
V: TRBV28
length: 19
D: TRBD2
DNA: TGTGCCAGCAGTTTTGGTCCCCGGGGCGGGGGTAACTCCTACAATGAGCAGTTCTTC
CDR3: CASSFGPRGGGNSYNEQFF

size: many
J: TRBJ2-1
V: TRBV12-3/TRBV12-4
length: 15
D: TRBD2
DNA: TGTGCCAGCAGTAGACTAGCGGGAGGACCTTATGAGCAGTTCTTC
CDR3: CASSRLAGGPYEQFF

size: many
J: TRBJ2-2
V: TRBV14
length: 16
D: TRBD2
DNA: TGTGCCAGCAGCCTTGGGACTAGCCGAAACACCGGGGAGCTGTTTTTT
CDR3: CASSLGTSRNTGELFF

size: NA
J: TRBJ2-2
V: TRBV7-2
length: 15
D: NA
DNA: TGTGCCAGCAGCTTTCTGACAGGCAACACCGGGGAGCTGTTTTTT
CDR3: CASSFLTGNTGELFF

size: many
J: TRBJ2-3
V: TRBV5-5
length: 15
D: NA
DNA: TGTGCCAGCAGCTTAGACTGGAGGTCCACAGATACGCAGTATTTT
CDR3: CASSLDWRSTDTQYF

size: NA
J: TRBJ2-3
V: TRBV5-1
length: 15
D: TRBD1
DNA: TGCGCCAGCAGCCCCCAGGGGGCGATTACAGATACGCAGTATTTT
CDR3: CASSPQGAITDTQYF

size: few
J: TRBJ1-6
V: TRBV5-1
length: 13
D: NA
DNA: TGCGCCAGCAGCTTGGAAAATGGTTCACCCCTCCACTTT
CDR3: CASSLENGSPLHF

size: few
J: TRBJ2-7
V: TRBV5-1
length: 12
D: TRBD2
DNA: TGCGCCAGCGGGACTACTTCCTACGAGCAGTACTTC
CDR3: CASGTTSYEQYF

size: few
J: TRBJ1-5
V: TRBV10-3
length: 17
D: NA
DNA: TGTGCCATCAGTGAGTACCCCCCCGGATCCGGCAATCAGCCCCAGCATTTT
CDR3: CAISEYPPGSGNQPQHF

size: NA
J: TRBJ1-5
V: TRBV7-8
length: 16
D: TRBD1
DNA: TGTGCCAGCAGCCACGAAAACAGGGGGCTAATTCAGCCCCAGCATTTT
CDR3: CASSHENRGLIQPQHF

size: NA
J: TRBJ1-1
V: TRBV10-3
length: 13
D: NA
DNA: TGTGCCATCAGTGAGTCCCTAAACACTGAAGCTTTCTTT
CDR3: CAISESLNTEAFF

size: NA
J: TRBJ1-5
V: TRBV7-6
length: 13
D: NA
DNA: TGTGCCAGCAGCTTAAGGGTATCAGGGATCCGGCATTTT
CDR3: CASSLRVSGIRHF

size: many
J: TRBJ2-3
V: TRBV29-1
length: 15
D: TRBD1
DNA: TGCAGCGTTGAAAGGACAGGGGATAGCACAGATACGCAGTATTTT
CDR3: CSVERTGDSTDTQYF

size: few
J: TRBJ1-2
V: TRBV5-1
length: 16
D: NA
DNA: TGCGCCAGCAGCTTGGAAGGGACACCGTCTAACTATGGCTACACCTTC
CDR3: CASSLEGTPSNYGYTF

size: many
J: TRBJ1-1
V: TRBV12-3/TRBV12-4
length: 14
D: NA
DNA: TGTGCCAGCACTCCTTGGGGGGCAGACACTGAAGCTTTCTTT
CDR3: CASTPWGADTEAFF

size: NA
J: TRBJ2-1
V: TRBV5-1
length: 15
D: TRBD1
DNA: TGCGCCAGCAGCTCCGGGACAGGTGTGGCGAATGAGCAGTTCTTC
CDR3: CASSSGTGVANEQFF

size: few
J: TRBJ1-2
V: TRBV28
length: 16
D: NA
DNA: TGTGCCAGCAGTCCGAGTGCGTGGAATAATAACTATGGCTACACCTTC
CDR3: CASSPSAWNNNYGYTF

size: many
J: TRBJ1-1
V: TRBV12-3/TRBV12-4
length: 16
D: NA
DNA: TGTGCCAGCAGTTTAGCGCCAACAAGTGGGAACACTGAAGCTTTCTTT
CDR3: CASSLAPTSGNTEAFF

size: few
J: TRBJ2-2
V: TRBV18
length: 15
D: NA
DNA: TGTGCCAGCTCACCACTAAGCACTGTCGACGGGGAGCTGTTTTTT
CDR3: CASSPLSTVDGELFF

size: few
J: TRBJ1-6
V: TRBV5-1
length: 14
D: NA
DNA: TGCGCCAGCAGTCCGGACGGCTATAATTCACCCCTCCACTTT
CDR3: CASSPDGYNSPLHF